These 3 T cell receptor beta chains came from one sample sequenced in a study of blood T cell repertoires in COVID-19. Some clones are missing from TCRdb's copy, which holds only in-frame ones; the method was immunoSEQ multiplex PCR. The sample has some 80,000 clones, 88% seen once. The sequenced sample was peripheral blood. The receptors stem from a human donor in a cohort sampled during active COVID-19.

In DNA, the CDR3 is TGCGCCAGCAGCCAAGCCCCTCAAGCATCTGGAAACACCATATATTTT. Its protein product is CASSQAPQASGNTIYF. The chain links TRBV4-1 to TRBJ1-3, with D uncertain. Per germline, CDR1 MGHRA and CDR2 YSYEKL. V lost 1 base to trimming and J lost 1 base, with 11 bases between them. The CDR3 consists of 16 residues.

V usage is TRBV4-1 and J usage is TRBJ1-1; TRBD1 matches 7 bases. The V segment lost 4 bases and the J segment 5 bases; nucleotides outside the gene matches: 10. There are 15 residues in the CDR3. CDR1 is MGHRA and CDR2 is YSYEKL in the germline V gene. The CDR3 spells CASSPERGRSTEAFF. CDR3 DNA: TGCGCCAGCAGCCCTGAAAGGGGGCGAAGTACTGAAGCTTTCTTT.

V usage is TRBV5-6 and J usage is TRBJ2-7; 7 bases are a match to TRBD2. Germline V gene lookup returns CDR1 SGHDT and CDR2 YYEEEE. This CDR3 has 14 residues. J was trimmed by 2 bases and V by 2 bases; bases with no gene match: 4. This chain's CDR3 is CASSFGGTTYEQYF. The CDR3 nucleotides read TGTGCCAGCAGCTTTGGAGGGACTACCTACGAGCAGTACTTC. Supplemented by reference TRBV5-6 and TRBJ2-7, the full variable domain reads DAGVTQSPTHLIKTRGQQVTLRCSPKSGHDTVSWYQQALGQGPQFIFQYYEEEERQRGNFPDRFSGHQFPNYSSELNVNALLLGDSALYLCASSFGGTTYEQYFGPGTRLTVT.